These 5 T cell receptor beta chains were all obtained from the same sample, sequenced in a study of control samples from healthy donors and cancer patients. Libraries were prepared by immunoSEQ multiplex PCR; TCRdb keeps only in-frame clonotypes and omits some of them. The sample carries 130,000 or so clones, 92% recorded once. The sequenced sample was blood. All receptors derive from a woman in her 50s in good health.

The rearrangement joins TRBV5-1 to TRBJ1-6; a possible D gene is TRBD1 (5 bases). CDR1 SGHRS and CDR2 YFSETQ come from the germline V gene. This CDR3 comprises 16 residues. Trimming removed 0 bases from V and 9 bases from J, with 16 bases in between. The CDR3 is CASSLARRAQGSPLHF. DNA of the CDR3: TGCGCCAGCAGCTTGGCCAGAAGGGCGCAGGGTTCACCCCTCCACTTT.

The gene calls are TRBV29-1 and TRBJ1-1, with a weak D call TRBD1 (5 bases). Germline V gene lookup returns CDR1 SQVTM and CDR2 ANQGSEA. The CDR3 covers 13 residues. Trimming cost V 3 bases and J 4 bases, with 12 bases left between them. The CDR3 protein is CSVDDSWGTEAFF. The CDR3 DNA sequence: TGCAGCGTTGACGACAGCTGGGGCACTGAAGCTTTCTTT. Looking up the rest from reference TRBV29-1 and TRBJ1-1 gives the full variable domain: SAVISQKPSRDICQRGTSLTIQCQVDSQVTMMFWYRQQPGQSLTLIATANQGSEATYESGFVIDKFPISRPNLTFSTLTVSNMSPEDSSIYLCSVDDSWGTEAFFGQGTRLTVV.

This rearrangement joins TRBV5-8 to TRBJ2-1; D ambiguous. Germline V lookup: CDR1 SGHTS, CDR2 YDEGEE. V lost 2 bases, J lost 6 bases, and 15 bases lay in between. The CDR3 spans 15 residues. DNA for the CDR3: TGTGCCAGCAGCTTCATGATTGGCCAACGCAATGAGCAGTTCTTC. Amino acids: CASSFMIGQRNEQFF.

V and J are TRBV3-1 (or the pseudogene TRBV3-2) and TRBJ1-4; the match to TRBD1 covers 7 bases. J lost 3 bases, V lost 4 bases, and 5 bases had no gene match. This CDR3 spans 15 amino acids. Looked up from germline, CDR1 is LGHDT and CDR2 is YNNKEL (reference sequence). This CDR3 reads CASSPSGTANEKLFF. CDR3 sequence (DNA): TGTGCCAGCAGCCCTTCCGGGACAGCTAATGAAAAACTGTTTTTT.

The CDR3 here is CASRVGGSYNEQFF. Here the CDR3 DNA reads TGCGCCAGCCGAGTGGGGGGCTCCTACAATGAGCAGTTCTTC. V is TRBV5-1 and J is TRBJ2-1; TRBD2 is a possible D gene (6 bases). The ends were cut back, 7 bases at V and 0 bases at J, with 11 bases in the middle. CDR1 and CDR2 (germline): SGHRS, YFSETQ. CDR3 length equals 14 residues.